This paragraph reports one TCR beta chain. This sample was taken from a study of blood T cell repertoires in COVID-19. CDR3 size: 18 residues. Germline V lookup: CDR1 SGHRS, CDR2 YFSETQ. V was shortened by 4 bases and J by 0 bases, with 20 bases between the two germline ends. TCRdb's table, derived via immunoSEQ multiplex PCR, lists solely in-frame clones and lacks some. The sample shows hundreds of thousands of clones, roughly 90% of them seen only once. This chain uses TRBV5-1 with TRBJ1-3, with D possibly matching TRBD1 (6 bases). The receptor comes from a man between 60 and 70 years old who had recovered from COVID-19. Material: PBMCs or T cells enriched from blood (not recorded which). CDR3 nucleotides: TGCGCCAGCAGCCGAACTACAGGGCCCCCGAGCTCTGGAAACACCATATATTTT. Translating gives CASSRTTGPPSSGNTIYF.